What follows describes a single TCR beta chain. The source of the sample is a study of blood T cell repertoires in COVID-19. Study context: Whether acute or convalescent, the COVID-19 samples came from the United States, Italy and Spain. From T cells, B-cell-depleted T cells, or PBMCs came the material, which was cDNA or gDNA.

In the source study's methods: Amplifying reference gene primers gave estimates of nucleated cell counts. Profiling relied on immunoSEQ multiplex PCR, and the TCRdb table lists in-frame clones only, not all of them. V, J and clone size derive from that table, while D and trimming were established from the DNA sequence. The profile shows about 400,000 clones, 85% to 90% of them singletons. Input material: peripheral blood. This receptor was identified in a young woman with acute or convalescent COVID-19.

The DNA for the CDR3 is TGTGCCAGCAGCTTGTGGGGGGGCTATGAGCAGTTCTTC. Translation gives CASSLWGGYEQFF. The chain has TRBV7-9 and TRBJ2-1, with D possibly matching TRBD2 (7 bases). Germline-derived CDR1 and CDR2 are SEHNR and FQNEAQ (reference sequence). The CDR3 runs 13 residues. V gave up 3 bases and J gave up 8 bases, with 11 bases separating them.